The sequence of this TCR beta chain was determined in a study of PD-L1 blockade in urothelial cancer. Study overall: Study patients had been treated with 0 to 3 previous chemotherapy regimens. Reported median T cell count for blood samples was around 140,000.

Libraries were prepared by immunoSEQ multiplex PCR; TCRdb keeps only in-frame clonotypes and omits some of them. Of tens of thousands of clones detected, about 88% appear once; the ten largest clones hold about a quarter. The time point was: peripheral blood 6 weeks after treatment start. The CDR3 extends over 20 amino acids. V shed 0 bases and J 4 bases; nucleotides not matched to a gene: 13. CDR1 and CDR2 from the germline V gene are SGHRS and YFSETQ. The TCR sequence derives from a man in his 60s with urothelial cancer. V is TRBV5-1 and J is TRBJ2-4; 13 nucleotides line up with TRBD2. Sample: PBMCs, taken around atezolizumab (anti-PD-L1) treatment. DNA for the CDR3: TGCGCCAGCAGCTTGGGGGGGACTAGCGGGATTCCGGGAGGAAAAAACATTCAGTACTTC. Translated: CASSLGGTSGIPGGKNIQYF. Together with reference TRBV5-1 and TRBJ2-4, the CDR3 gives the full variable domain: KAGVTQTPRYLIKTRGQQVTLSCSPISGHRSVSWYQQTPGQGLQFLFEYFSETQRNKGNFPGRFSGRQFSNSRSEMNVSTLELGDSALYLCASSLGGTSGIPGGKNIQYFGAGTRLSVL.